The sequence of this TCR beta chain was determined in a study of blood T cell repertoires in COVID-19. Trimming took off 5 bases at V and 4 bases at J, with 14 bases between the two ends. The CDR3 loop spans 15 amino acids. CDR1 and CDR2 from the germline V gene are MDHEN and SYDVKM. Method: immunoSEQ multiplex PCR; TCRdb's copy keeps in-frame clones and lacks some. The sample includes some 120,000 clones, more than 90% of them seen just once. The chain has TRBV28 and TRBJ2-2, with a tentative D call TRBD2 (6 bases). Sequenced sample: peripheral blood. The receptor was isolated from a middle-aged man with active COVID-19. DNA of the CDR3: TGTGCCAGCAGTCGCGCCGGGGGAGGCACCGGGGAGCTGTTTTTT. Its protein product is CASSRAGGGTGELFF. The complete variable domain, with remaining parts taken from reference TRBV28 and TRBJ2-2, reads DVKVTQSSRYLVKRTGEKVFLECVQDMDHENMFWYRQDPGLGLRLIYFSYDVKMKEKGDIPEGYSVSREKKERFSLILESASTNQTSMYLCASSRAGGGTGELFFGEGSRLTVL.